Given below is one TCR beta chain in context. Its target is not known. The length of the CDR3 is 14 residues. The V and J ends lost 3 bases and 9 bases, in that order; junction bases with no gene match: 6. CDR1 is LNHDA, CDR2 SQIVND, per germline (reference sequence). These data are taken from a study of shared clonotypes between healthy human individuals. Findings and limits, study-wide: Researchers sampled only blood; tissue repertoires likely differ. With a few donors compared, around 5.4% of naive CD4 clonotypes were shared.

Assay used: immunoSEQ multiplex PCR; TCRdb lists only in-frame clones, some missing. The data show some 2,500,000 clones, with roughly 93% seen just once and around 0.4% held by the top ten. Sequenced: naive CD4+ T cells from PBMCs. Indicated subset: CD45RA+ positively selected. The source of this sequence is a man younger than 35 in good health. Some clones in this sample may be carry-over from other donors' samples. The chain carries TRBV19 and TRBJ2-1; 9 nucleotides align to TRBD2. Written as DNA, the CDR3 is TGTGCCAGTAGTATTAGCGGGAGAATAGGTGAGCAGTTCTTC. This encodes CASSISGRIGEQFF. Looking up the rest from reference TRBV19 and TRBJ2-1 gives the full variable domain: DGGITQSPKYLFRKEGQNVTLSCEQNLNHDAMYWYRQDPGQGLRLIYYSQIVNDFQKGDIAEGYSVSREKKESFPLTVTSAQKNPTAFYLCASSISGRIGEQFFGPGTRLTVL.